This T cell receptor (beta chain) appears in the sequencing data of a study of blood T cell repertoires in COVID-19. The protocol was immunoSEQ multiplex PCR, while the TCRdb copy is restricted to in-frame clones and leaves out a portion. The sample lists approximately 490,000 clones, roughly 90% seen once, with approximately 0.7% in the top ten. Looked up from germline, CDR1 is SNHLY and CDR2 is FYNNEI. Trimming left V 7 bases short and J 1 base short, with 6 bases between. The CDR3 sequence is 12 residues long. The material sequenced was PBMCs or T cells enriched from blood (not recorded which). The J gene is TRBJ2-3, the V gene TRBV2; no firm D call. This clonotype originated in a woman between 18 and 30 years old who had recovered from COVID-19. The CDR3 region is CASNDGTDTQYF. The CDR3 DNA reads as TGTGCCAGCAATGACGGCACAGATACGCAGTATTTT.